This T cell receptor beta chain is drawn from a study of cytomegalovirus exposure and HLA in healthy donors. The study's findings and limits: Per a prior analysis, the majority of TCR beta V segments were productive roughly 87% or roughly 30% of the time.

PCR used 60 Vbeta primers and 13 Jbeta primers. The protocol was immunoSEQ multiplex PCR, while the TCRdb copy is restricted to in-frame clones and leaves out a portion. In all, the sample yields under 200,000 clones. A remark on this clone: Antigen unknown.

The sequencing input was PBMCs. The TCR was taken from a man younger than 45 in good health and CMV-seronegative.

Here the CDR3 reads CASSLVLTVSTDTQYF. The CDR3, as DNA: TGCGCCAGCAGCTTGGTGTTAACGGTTAGCACAGATACGCAGTATTTT. The gene calls are TRBV5-1 and TRBJ2-3; D remains ambiguous. The CDR3 extends over 16 amino acids. CDR1 is SGHRS, CDR2 YFSETQ, per germline. V was shortened by 0 bases and J by 0 bases, with 11 bases between the two germline ends.